These 30 T cell receptor beta chains were sequenced from one sample in a study of shared clonotypes between healthy human individuals. The table came from immunoSEQ multiplex PCR; TCRdb's copy has only in-frame clones and leaves some out. The data contain some 680,000 clones, 73% of them singletons. The sequenced sample was memory CD4+ T cells sorted from blood. The subset: CD45RA-negative fraction. The source of these receptors is a young woman in good health.

The V and J genes are TRBV11-2 and TRBJ2-1; 9 nucleotides align to TRBD1. Germline CDR1 and CDR2: SGHAT and FQNNGV. Losses at the gene ends were 10 bases for V and 7 bases for J; bases not matched to a gene: 14. This CDR3 contains 15 residues. The CDR3 region has the DNA TGTGCCACCGGCCGTAGGCGGACAGGGGAAAATGAGCAGTTCTTC. Residues: CATGRRRTGENEQFF. Using reference TRBV11-2 and TRBJ2-1 for the parts outside the CDR3, the full variable domain is EAGVAQSPRYKIIEKRQSVAFWCNPISGHATLYWYQQILGQGPKLLIQFQNNGVVDDSQLPKDRFSAERLKGVDSTLKIQPAKLEDSAVYLCATGRRRTGENEQFFGPGTRLTVL.

This clone was detected ten times or more. The chain has TRBV14 and TRBJ1-4; weak D call: TRBD1 (5 bases). The V end lost 0 bases, the J end lost 2 bases, and 19 bases lay between the germline ends. The CDR3 runs to 19 residues. Germline V gene sequence: CDR1 SGHDN, CDR2 FVKESK. CDR3 in amino acids: CASSQDLPLVGHTNEKLFF. The CDR3 DNA sequence: TGTGCCAGCAGCCAAGATCTCCCCCTAGTTGGACATACTAATGAAAAACTGTTTTTT.

About this clone: The same CDR3 can be traced to other DNA sequences in this sample. This sequence joins TRBV18 and TRBJ1-1; tentative D call: TRBD1 (6 bases). The germline CDR1 and CDR2 sequences are KGHSH and LQKENI. There are 13 residues in the CDR3. The V end lost 4 bases, the J end lost 0 bases, and 6 bases lay between the germline ends. The CDR3 region has the DNA TGTGCCAGCTCACGGACAGTGAACACTGAAGCTTTCTTT. It translates to CASSRTVNTEAFF.

The chain uses TRBV30 and TRBJ2-1, with 10 bases fitting TRBD2. The CDR3 contains 14 residues. V dropped 8 bases and J dropped 5; count of bases not matched to a gene: 9. CDR1 and CDR2 (germline): GTSNPN, SVGIG (reference sequence). In DNA, the CDR3 is TGTGCCGCATCTAGCGGGAGCACCGACAATGAGCAGTTCTTC. Its translation: CAASSGSTDNEQFF.

The chain has TRBV7-2 and TRBJ2-3, with D possibly being TRBD1 or TRBD2 (6 bases each). In germline, CDR1 is SGHTA, CDR2 FQGNSA. Trimming removed 2 bases from V and 4 bases from J, with 16 bases in between. The CDR3 is 16 amino acids. In DNA, the CDR3 is TGTGCCAGCAGCTTAAGAATAGCGGAGGGGGCAGATACGCAGTATTTT. Its protein product is CASSLRIAEGADTQYF.

This chain links TRBV27 with TRBJ1-1; tentative D call: TRBD1 (5 bases). CDR1 and CDR2 (germline): MNHEY, SMNVEV (reference sequence). The V gene lost 7 bases and the J gene lost 5 bases, with 14 bases spanning the gap. The CDR3 is made up of 13 amino acids. The CDR3 loop reads CASKAGRGTEAFF. The CDR3 region has the DNA TGTGCCAGCAAGGCAGGCCGGGGGACTGAAGCTTTCTTT.

The rearrangement uses TRBV7-9 and TRBJ2-7; D uncertain. The V end was cut by 5 bases, the J end by 4 bases, with 12 bases between. Looked up from germline, CDR1 is SEHNR and CDR2 is FQNEAQ (reference sequence). The CDR3 spans 13 residues. The CDR3 region has the DNA TGTGCCAGCAGCAGTATTAGTAGTTACGAGCAGTACTTC. Translating gives CASSSISSYEQYF.

The chain is built from TRBV28 and TRBJ2-1, with a tentative D call TRBD1 (5 bases). The V end lost 6 bases, the J end lost 12 bases, and 18 bases lay between the germline ends. The CDR3 is 13 residues long. Germline V gene data show CDR1 as MDHEN and CDR2 as SYDVKM. The CDR3 spells CASSQNRGAGQFF. The CDR3 nucleotides read TGTGCCAGCAGCCAAAATAGGGGCGCAGGGCAGTTCTTC.

The rearrangement links TRBV6-6 to TRBJ1-1; TRBD1 is a possible D gene (6 bases). The CDR3 consists of 14 residues. In germline, CDR1 is MNHNY, CDR2 SVGAGI (reference sequence). Trimming cost V 2 bases and J 1 base, with 8 bases left between them. The chain's CDR3 is CASSYTTGNTEAFF. The CDR3 region has the DNA TGTGCCAGCAGTTACACGACAGGGAACACTGAAGCTTTCTTT.

CDR3 loop: CASSLDRGEVSQYGYTF. As DNA, the CDR3 is TGTGCCAGCAGCTTAGATCGCGGAGAAGTGAGCCAATATGGCTACACCTTC. The chain uses TRBV7-9 and TRBJ1-2, with unresolved D. The V end lost 1 base, the J end lost 5 bases, and 20 bases lay between the germline ends. Germline V lookup: CDR1 SEHNR, CDR2 FQNEAQ (reference sequence). CDR3 size: 17 residues.

The rearrangement uses TRBV2 and TRBJ1-3, with no clear D. The CDR3 is 13 amino acids. V gave up 6 bases and J gave up 0 bases, with 6 bases separating them. CDR1 is SNHLY, CDR2 FYNNEI, per germline. In DNA form, the CDR3 reads TGTGCCAGCAGGTCAGCCTCTGGAAACACCATATATTTT. Protein product: CASRSASGNTIYF. Supplemented by reference TRBV2 and TRBJ1-3, the full variable domain reads EPEVTQTPSHQVTQMGQEVILRCVPISNHLYFYWYRQILGQKVEFLVSFYNNEISEKSEIFDDQFSVERPDGSNFTLKIRSTKLEDSAMYFCASRSASGNTIYFGEGSWLTVV.

The chain uses TRBV28 and TRBJ1-1; D gene unclear. V lost 7 bases to trimming and J lost 1 base, with 16 bases between them. Germline loops: CDR1 MDHEN, CDR2 SYDVKM. The CDR3 is 15 residues long. Here the CDR3 DNA reads TGTGCCAGCACCCCCGCGGGCACAAGGAACACTGAAGCTTTCTTT. It codes for CASTPAGTRNTEAFF.

The chain employs TRBV19 and TRBJ2-3; perhaps D is TRBD1 or TRBD2 (5 bases each). Trimming shortened V by 3 bases and J by 2 bases, and 24 bases separated the two germline ends. This CDR3 is built from 19 residues. The germline V gene encodes CDR1 LNHDA and CDR2 SQIVND (reference sequence). This CDR3 reads CASSMQRTGPTYDTDTQYF. The CDR3 DNA reads TGTGCCAGTAGTATGCAACGAACGGGGCCCACCTACGACACAGATACGCAGTATTTT.

This clone was seen only once. The chain recombines TRBV28 with TRBJ1-3; D is perhaps TRBD1 (5 bases). V was pared by 3 bases and J by 0 bases, with 15 bases between. This CDR3 contains 17 residues. Germline assignment: CDR1 MDHEN and CDR2 SYDVKM. The CDR3 protein is CASSFLGLRSSGNTIYF. In DNA, the CDR3 is TGTGCCAGCAGTTTTTTGGGGCTTCGGAGCTCTGGAAACACCATATATTTT.

The chain joins TRBV7-9 to TRBJ2-7; 10 bases map to TRBD2. CDR1 is SEHNR and CDR2 is FQNEAQ in the germline V gene (reference sequence). This CDR3 is 15 amino acids long. Trimming at V came to 5 bases and at J to 6 bases, leaving 10 bases not matched to a gene. CDR3 in DNA: TGTGCCAGCAGCAGAACTAGCGGGATATATAGCGAGCAGTACTTC. It translates to CASSRTSGIYSEQYF.

The chain recombines TRBV7-9 with TRBJ1-1; D gene uncertain. Deletions cut 2 bases from V and 6 bases from J, with 13 bases between. Per the germline V gene, CDR1 is SEHNR and CDR2 is FQNEAQ (reference sequence). There are 14 residues in the CDR3. Here the CDR3 DNA reads TGTGCCAGCAGCTTAACTGCCTTTAACCCTGAAGCTTTCTTT. Amino acids: CASSLTAFNPEAFF.

The chain joins TRBV6-5 to TRBJ2-2; perhaps TRBD1 as D (5 bases). The germline CDR1 and CDR2 sequences are MNHEY and SVGAGI. The CDR3 covers 14 residues. Trimming shortened V by 4 bases and J by 4 bases, and 10 bases separated the two germline ends. The CDR3 reads CASSFDQGTGELFF. The CDR3, as DNA: TGTGCCAGCAGTTTCGACCAGGGCACCGGGGAGCTGTTTTTT.

J is TRBJ1-1 and V is TRBV19; D unresolved. CDR1 LNHDA and CDR2 SQIVND come from the germline V gene (reference sequence). The CDR3 totals 14 residues. V lost 7 bases and J 2 bases, leaving 14 bases between the germline ends. CDR3 sequence: CASKTLGVNTEAFF. CDR3 nucleotides: TGTGCCAGTAAGACACTCGGGGTAAACACTGAAGCTTTCTTT.

The rearrangement joins TRBV2 to TRBJ1-2; no reliable D call. V gave up 10 bases and J gave up 1 base, with 7 bases separating them. The CDR3 length is 11 residues. Germline V gene lookup returns CDR1 SNHLY and CDR2 FYNNEI. The CDR3 DNA reads as TGTGCCACCAACTATAACTATGGCTACACCTTC. Its protein product is CATNYNYGYTF.

The chain is built from TRBV19 and TRBJ2-1, with D possibly being TRBD1 (6 bases). The CDR3 sequence is 14 residues long. Trimming left V 4 bases short and J 3 bases short, with 10 bases between. CDR1 and CDR2 (germline): LNHDA, SQIVND (reference sequence). As DNA, the CDR3 is TGTGCCAGTAGTACTCAGGGGAGCTACAATGAGCAGTTCTTC. Translation: CASSTQGSYNEQFF.

J is TRBJ1-5 and V is TRBV6-1; maybe TRBD1 (5 bases). Trimming removed 5 bases from V and 2 bases from J, with 13 bases in between. CDR1 and CDR2 from the germline V gene are MNHNS and SASEGT. The CDR3 consists of 15 residues. CDR3 DNA: TGTGCCAGCAGTTTCGCCCAGGGAGGCAATCAGCCCCAGCATTTT. Amino acid sequence: CASSFAQGGNQPQHF.

The chain links TRBV5-1 to TRBJ2-2; possible D gene TRBD1, 5 bases. V was trimmed by 3 bases and J by 2 bases, leaving 11 bases between them. From germline, CDR1 is SGHRS and CDR2 YFSETQ. The CDR3 spans 15 residues. CDR3 region: CASSYSQGNTGELFF. The CDR3 DNA is TGCGCCAGCAGCTATAGCCAGGGTAACACCGGGGAGCTGTTTTTT.

V and J are TRBV19 and TRBJ2-2; TRBD1 is a possible D gene (6 bases). V lost 4 bases to trimming and J lost 5 bases, with 8 bases between them. Germline V gene lookup returns CDR1 LNHDA and CDR2 SQIVND (reference sequence). The CDR3 sequence is 13 residues long. The CDR3, as DNA: TGTGCCAGTAGTAGAACAGGGACCGGGGAGCTGTTTTTT. This encodes CASSRTGTGELFF.

The chain has TRBV6-5 and TRBJ2-3; 8 nucleotides match TRBD1. This CDR3 has 14 residues. CDR1 MNHEY and CDR2 SVGAGI come from the germline V gene. The trim removed 8 bases at V and 4 bases at J, leaving 8 bases unmatched. The DNA of the CDR3 is TGTGCCAGCCGGAAGCCGACAGGGGCAGATACGCAGTATTTT. Translation gives CASRKPTGADTQYF.

The CDR3 nucleotides are TGTGCCACCGGGAAACAGGGGGCGGGACAGCCCCAGCATTTT. Its protein product is CATGKQGAGQPQHF. This sequence joins TRBV6-1 and TRBJ1-5, with 9 bases that match TRBD1. Germline V CDR1 and CDR2: MNHNS, SASEGT. This CDR3 region has 14 residues. V was clipped by 10 bases and J by 7 bases; unmatched bases: 11.

The chain combines TRBV5-4 with TRBJ2-7; TRBD2 might be the D (6 bases). Trimming removed 1 base from V and 6 bases from J, with 20 bases in between. The CDR3 spans 16 residues. Germline CDR1 SGHNT, CDR2 YYREEE (reference sequence). Written as DNA, the CDR3 is TGTGCCAGCAGCTTGAAAAGGGGAGGTAGTAGGGCCGAGCAGTACTTC. Residues: CASSLKRGGSRAEQYF.

The rearrangement joins TRBV28 to TRBJ2-5, with D possibly matching TRBD1 (5 bases). Per germline, CDR1 MDHEN and CDR2 SYDVKM. V was pared by 7 bases and J by 1 base, with 10 bases between. This CDR3 region has 13 residues. CDR3 residues: CASIGAFQETQYF. CDR3 coding DNA: TGTGCCAGCATTGGGGCTTTCCAAGAGACCCAGTACTTC.

This clone was observed a handful of times. The chain couples TRBV7-9 to TRBJ2-3, with 7 nucleotides matching TRBD2. Trimming removed 5 bases from V and 1 base from J; junction bases left unmatched: 9. From germline, CDR1 is SEHNR and CDR2 FQNEAQ (reference sequence). This CDR3 has 16 residues. The chain's CDR3 is CASSPLGGGRTDTQYF. The CDR3 coding sequence is TGTGCCAGCAGCCCCCTGGGGGGGGGACGCACAGATACGCAGTATTTT.

This sequence joins TRBV6-6 and TRBJ1-5, with D possibly TRBD1 on 5 matching bases. CDR3 length: 15 residues. The germline CDR1 and CDR2 sequences are MNHNY and SVGAGI (reference sequence). V shed 2 bases and J shed 6 bases, with 14 bases lying between them. The CDR3 reads CASSYVVGVGQPQHF. CDR3 DNA: TGTGCCAGCAGTTACGTCGTGGGGGTGGGTCAGCCCCAGCATTTT.

The chain carries TRBV18 and TRBJ2-7; D remains unclear. This CDR3 is built from 15 residues. Germline CDR1 and CDR2: KGHSH and LQKENI. Deletions cut 0 bases from V and 6 bases from J, with 15 bases between. The CDR3 region has the DNA TGTGCCAGCTCACCACCTAATGGAGTAGCAGCCGAGCAGTACTTC. Protein: CASSPPNGVAAEQYF.